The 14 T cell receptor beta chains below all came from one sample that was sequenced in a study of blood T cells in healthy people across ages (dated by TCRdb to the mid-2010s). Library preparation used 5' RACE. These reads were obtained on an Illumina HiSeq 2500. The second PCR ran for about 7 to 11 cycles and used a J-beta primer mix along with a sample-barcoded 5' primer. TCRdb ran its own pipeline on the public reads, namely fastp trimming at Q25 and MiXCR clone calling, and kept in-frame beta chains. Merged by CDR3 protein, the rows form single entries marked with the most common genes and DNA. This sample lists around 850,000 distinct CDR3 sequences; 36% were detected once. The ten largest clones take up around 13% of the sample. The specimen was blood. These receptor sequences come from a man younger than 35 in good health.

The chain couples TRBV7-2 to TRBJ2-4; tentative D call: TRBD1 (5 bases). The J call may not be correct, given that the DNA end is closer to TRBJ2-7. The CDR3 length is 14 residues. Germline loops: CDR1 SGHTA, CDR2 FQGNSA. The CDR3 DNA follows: TGTGCCAGCAGCCGATCAGGACAAGCCTACGAGCAGTACTTC. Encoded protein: CASSRSGQAYEQYF.

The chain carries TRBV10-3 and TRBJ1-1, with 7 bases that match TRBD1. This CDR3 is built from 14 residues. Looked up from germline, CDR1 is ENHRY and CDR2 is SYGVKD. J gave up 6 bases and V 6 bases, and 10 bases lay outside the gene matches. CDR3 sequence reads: CAISASRDSPEAFF. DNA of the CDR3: TGTGCCATCAGCGCTTCCCGGGACAGTCCTGAAGCTTTCTTT.

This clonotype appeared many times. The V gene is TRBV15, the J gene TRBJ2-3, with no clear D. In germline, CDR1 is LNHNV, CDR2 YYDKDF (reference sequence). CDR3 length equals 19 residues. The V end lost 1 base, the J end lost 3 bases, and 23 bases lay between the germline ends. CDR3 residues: CATSRAPRRKSIGTDTQYF. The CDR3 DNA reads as TGTGCCACCAGCAGAGCCCCCAGGCGGAAATCCATTGGTACAGATACGCAGTATTTT.

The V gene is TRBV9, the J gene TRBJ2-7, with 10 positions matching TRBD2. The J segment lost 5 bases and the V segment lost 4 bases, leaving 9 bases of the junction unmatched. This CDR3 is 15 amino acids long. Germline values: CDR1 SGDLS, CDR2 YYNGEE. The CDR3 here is CASSPYASGGNEQYF. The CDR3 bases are TGTGCCAGCAGCCCCTATGCTAGCGGGGGCAACGAGCAGTACTTC.

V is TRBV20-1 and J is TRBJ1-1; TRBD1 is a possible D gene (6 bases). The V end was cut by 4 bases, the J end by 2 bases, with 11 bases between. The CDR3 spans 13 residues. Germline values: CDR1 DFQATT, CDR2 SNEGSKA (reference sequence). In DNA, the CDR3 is TGCAGTGCTAATCCGGACAGCAACACTGAAGCTTTCTTT. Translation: CSANPDSNTEAFF.

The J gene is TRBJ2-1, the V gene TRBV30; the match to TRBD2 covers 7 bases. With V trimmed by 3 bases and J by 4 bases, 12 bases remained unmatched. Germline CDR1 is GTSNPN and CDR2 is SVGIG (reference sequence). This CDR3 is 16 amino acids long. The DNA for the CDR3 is TGTGCCTGGAGACCGGGGCGGGAGCCCTTGTACAATGAGCAGTTCTTC. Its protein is CAWRPGREPLYNEQFF.

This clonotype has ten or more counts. CDR3 in DNA: TGTGCCAGCAGCCCCGGACCGACCAGCTCCTACAATGAGCAGTTCTTC. This sequence encodes CASSPGPTSSYNEQFF. This rearrangement joins TRBV6-5 to TRBJ2-1; no firm D call. There are 16 residues in the CDR3. The germline gives CDR1 MNHEY, CDR2 SVGAGI. The ends were cut back, 6 bases at V and 0 bases at J, with 15 bases in the middle.

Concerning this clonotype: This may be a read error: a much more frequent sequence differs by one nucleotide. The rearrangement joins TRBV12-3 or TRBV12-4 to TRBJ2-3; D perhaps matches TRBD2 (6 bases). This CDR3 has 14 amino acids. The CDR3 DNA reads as TGTGCCAGCAGCTTCCTCACTAGCACAGCTACGCAGTATTTT. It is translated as CASSFLTSTATQYF.

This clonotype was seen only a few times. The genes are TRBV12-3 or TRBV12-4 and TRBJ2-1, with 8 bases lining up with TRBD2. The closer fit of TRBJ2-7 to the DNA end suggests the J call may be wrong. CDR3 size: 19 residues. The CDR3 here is CASSYPGLVPGASYNEQYF. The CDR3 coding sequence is TGTGCCAGCAGTTACCCGGGACTAGTGCCAGGGGCGTCCTACAATGAGCAGTACTTC.

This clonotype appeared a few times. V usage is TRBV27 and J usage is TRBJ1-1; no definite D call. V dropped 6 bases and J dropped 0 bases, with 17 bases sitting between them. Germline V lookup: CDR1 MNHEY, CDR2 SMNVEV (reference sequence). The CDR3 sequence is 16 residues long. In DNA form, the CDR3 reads TGTGCCAGCAGGCTAGGGTTATACCCTATGAACACTGAAGCTTTCTTT. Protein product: CASRLGLYPMNTEAFF.

CDR3 protein: CASSKGGDYNEQYF. CDR3 DNA: TGTGCCAGCAGTAAAGGGGGGGACTACAATGAGCAGTACTTC. V is TRBV7-9 and J is TRBJ2-1; tentative D call: TRBD2 (7 bases). The end of the DNA is better explained by TRBJ2-7, so the J call may be wrong. This CDR3 spans 14 amino acids. Germline V gene sequence: CDR1 SEHNR, CDR2 FQNEAQ (reference sequence).

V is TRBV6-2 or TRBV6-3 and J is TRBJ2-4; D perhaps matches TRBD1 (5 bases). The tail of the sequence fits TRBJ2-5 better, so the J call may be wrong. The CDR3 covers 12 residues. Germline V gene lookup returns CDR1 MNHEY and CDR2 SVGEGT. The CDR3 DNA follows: TGTGCCACTCAGGGCGACGCGGAGACCCAGTACTTC. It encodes CATQGDAETQYF.

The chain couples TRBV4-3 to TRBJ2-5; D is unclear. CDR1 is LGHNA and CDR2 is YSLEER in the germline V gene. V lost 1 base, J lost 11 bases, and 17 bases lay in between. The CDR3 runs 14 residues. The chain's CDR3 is CASSQGLRSNEQYF. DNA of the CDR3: TGCGCCAGCAGCCAAGGGCTTCGGAGCAATGAGCAGTACTTC.

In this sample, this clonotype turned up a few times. The CDR3 nucleotides read TGCAGTCAGGAGGGGGTACAAGGAACCCAGTTCTTC. It is translated as CSQEGVQGTQFF. The genes are TRBV29-1 and TRBJ2-1; D may be TRBD1 or TRBD2 (6 bases each). The CDR3 has 12 amino acids. CDR1 and CDR2 from the germline V gene are SQVTM and ANQGSEA.